The 13 T cell receptor beta chains in this list originate from one sample, sequenced in a study of CD8+CD57+ T cells in acquired aplastic anemia. Template material for TCR beta VDJ and CDR3 profiling consisted of genomic DNA. TCRdb re-called the reads through MiXCR, storing one row per CDR3 protein. The repertoire holds about 150,000 distinct CDR3 sequences, 40% to 65% seen once, with around 12% in the top ten. Individuals selected for sequencing had exhibited CD8+CD57+ cell expansion on flow cytometry. Specimen: sorted CD4+, CD8+, or CD8+CD57+ T cells (not recorded which) from PBMCs. Receptors originate from a human donor with aplastic anemia.

The chain joins TRBV7-8 to TRBJ1-6; D is unresolved. V dropped 5 bases and J dropped 9 bases, with 17 bases sitting between them. CDR1 is SGHVS, CDR2 FQNEAQ, per germline. The CDR3 length is 15 residues. Written as DNA, the CDR3 is TGTGCCAGCAGCCCAGCCCTCGCGCCGGGTTCACCCCTCCACTTT. Encoded protein: CASSPALAPGSPLHF.

The sample holds many counts of this clonotype. This chain uses TRBV20-1 with TRBJ1-1; no firm D call. V was shortened by 5 bases and J by 3 bases, with 22 bases between the two germline ends. The CDR3 has 16 amino acids. Germline lookup yields CDR1 DFQATT and CDR2 SNEGSKA (reference sequence). CDR3 region: CSAPSTSGAFDTEAFF. The CDR3 nucleotides read TGCAGTGCTCCATCAACCTCCGGCGCGTTTGACACTGAAGCTTTCTTT.

The chain combines TRBV10-3 with TRBJ2-1, with D tentatively TRBD2 (6 bases). In germline, CDR1 is ENHRY, CDR2 SYGVKD. Trimming removed 2 bases at V and 12 bases at J, with 14 bases between. This CDR3 region has 13 residues. CDR3 DNA sequence: TGTGCCATCAGTGAGCCCCCGGGACTGATGCAGTTCTTC. This codes for CAISEPPGLMQFF.

This clonotype was counted many times. The J gene is TRBJ2-5, the V gene TRBV4-1; TRBD1 agrees at 7 bases. The CDR3 runs 15 residues. V was clipped by 6 bases and J by 1 base; unmatched bases: 8. Per germline, CDR1 MGHRA and CDR2 YSYEKL. CDR3 residues: CASSDGTGVQETQYF. CDR3 nucleotide sequence: TGCGCCAGCAGTGACGGAACAGGGGTCCAAGAGACCCAGTACTTC.

This clonotype was counted ten times or more. This chain connects TRBV5-8 to TRBJ2-7, with 9 bases that match TRBD2. This CDR3 has 14 residues. Germline trimming cut 4 bases from V and 2 bases from J; bases unmatched to any gene: 4. CDR1 is SGHTS and CDR2 is YDEGEE in the germline V gene. CDR3 in DNA: TGTGCCAGCAGCAGGACTAGCGAGGCCTACGAGCAGTACTTC. It is translated as CASSRTSEAYEQYF.

This chain connects TRBV20-1 to TRBJ2-1; D unresolved. Germline assignment: CDR1 DFQATT and CDR2 SNEGSKA (reference sequence). The V end was cut by 6 bases, the J end by 13 bases, with 19 bases between. CDR3 size: 12 residues. The CDR3 bases are TGCAGTGCCAGCCACGAAGTCCCCCATCAGTTCTTC. It translates to CSASHEVPHQFF.

This clonotype was counted many times. The chain has TRBV3-1 and TRBJ2-1; a weak D match, TRBD2 (5 bases). The V end lost 3 bases, the J end lost 7 bases, and 7 bases lay between the germline ends. The length of the CDR3 is 12 residues. The germline V gene has CDR1 LGHDT and CDR2 YNNKEL (reference sequence). The CDR3 reads CASSQLANEQFF. Here the CDR3 DNA reads TGTGCCAGCAGCCAGCTAGCAAATGAGCAGTTCTTC.

This clonotype occurred a few times. The chain is built from TRBV10-3 and TRBJ2-7; D not certain. Germline CDR1 ENHRY, CDR2 SYGVKD. Trimming took off 4 bases at V and 7 bases at J, with 11 bases between the two ends. The CDR3 consists of 12 residues. The CDR3 bases are TGTGCCATCAGTGGCGTTGCGCAGGAGCAGTACTTC. Protein sequence: CAISGVAQEQYF.

This chain joins TRBV19 and TRBJ2-2; TRBD2 matches at 11 bases. J lost 1 base, V lost 10 bases, and 5 bases had no gene match. CDR3 length: 15 residues. Germline lookup yields CDR1 LNHDA and CDR2 SQIVND (reference sequence). The CDR3 spells CATLGLAVNTGELFF. Written as DNA, the CDR3 is TGTGCCACTCTGGGACTAGCGGTGAACACCGGGGAGCTGTTTTTT. Supplemented by reference TRBV19 and TRBJ2-2, the full variable domain reads DGGITQSPKYLFRKEGQNVTLSCEQNLNHDAMYWYRQDPGQGLRLIYYSQIVNDFQKGDIAEGYSVSREKKESFPLTVTSAQKNPTAFYLCATLGLAVNTGELFFGEGSRLTVL.

As for this clonotype: A clone one base away is much larger, so this may be a read error. J is TRBJ2-3 and V is TRBV5-6; possibly TRBD1 for D (7 bases). This CDR3 has 14 residues. The ends were cut back, 3 bases at V and 4 bases at J, with 12 bases in the middle. Germline loops: CDR1 SGHDT, CDR2 YYEEEE. CDR3 region: CASSSAGGSDTQYF. DNA of the CDR3: TGTGCCAGCAGCTCGGCAGGGGGGTCAGATACGCAGTATTTT.

The J gene is TRBJ2-5, the V gene TRBV7-3; 7 bases align to TRBD1. V dropped 6 bases and J dropped 2; count of bases not matched to a gene: 6. The CDR3 length is 14 residues. The V gene's germline CDR1 is SGHTA and CDR2 FQGTGA. This CDR3 is CASRPTGDQETQYF. In DNA form, the CDR3 reads TGTGCCAGCAGGCCTACAGGGGATCAAGAGACCCAGTACTTC.

This clonotype was recorded a few times. The V and J genes are TRBV19 and TRBJ1-3, with 7 bases lining up with TRBD1. The CDR3 length is 13 residues. Germline trimming cut 8 bases from V and 3 bases from J; bases unmatched to any gene: 4. Germline loops: CDR1 LNHDA, CDR2 SQIVND (reference sequence). CDR3 nucleotides: TGTGCCAGTCGACAGGGAGGTGGAAACACCATATATTTT. Encoded protein: CASRQGGGNTIYF.

The count of this clonotype is one. The J gene is TRBJ2-7, the V gene TRBV6-1, with D possibly TRBD2 on 6 matching bases. The CDR3 runs to 12 residues. CDR1 and CDR2 (germline): MNHNS, SASEGT. The V gene lost 6 bases and the J gene lost 5 bases, with 11 bases spanning the gap. The CDR3 spells CASSREFDEQYF. For the CDR3, the DNA is TGTGCCAGCAGCCGGGAGTTCGACGAGCAGTACTTC.